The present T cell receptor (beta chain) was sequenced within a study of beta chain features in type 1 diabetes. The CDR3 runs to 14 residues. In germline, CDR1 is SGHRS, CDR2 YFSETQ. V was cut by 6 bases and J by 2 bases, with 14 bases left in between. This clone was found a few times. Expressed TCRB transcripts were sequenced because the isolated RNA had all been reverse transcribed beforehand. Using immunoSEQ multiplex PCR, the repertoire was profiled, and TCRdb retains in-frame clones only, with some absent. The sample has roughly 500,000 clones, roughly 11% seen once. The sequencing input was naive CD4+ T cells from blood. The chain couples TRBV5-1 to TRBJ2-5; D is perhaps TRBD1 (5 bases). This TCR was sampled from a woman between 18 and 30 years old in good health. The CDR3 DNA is TGCGCCAGCAATCGAGACAGTCCTCAAGAGACCCAGTACTTC. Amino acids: CASNRDSPQETQYF. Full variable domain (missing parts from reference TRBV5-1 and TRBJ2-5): KAGVTQTPRYLIKTRGQQVTLSCSPISGHRSVSWYQQTPGQGLQFLFEYFSETQRNKGNFPGRFSGRQFSNSRSEMNVSTLELGDSALYLCASNRDSPQETQYFGPGTRLLVL.